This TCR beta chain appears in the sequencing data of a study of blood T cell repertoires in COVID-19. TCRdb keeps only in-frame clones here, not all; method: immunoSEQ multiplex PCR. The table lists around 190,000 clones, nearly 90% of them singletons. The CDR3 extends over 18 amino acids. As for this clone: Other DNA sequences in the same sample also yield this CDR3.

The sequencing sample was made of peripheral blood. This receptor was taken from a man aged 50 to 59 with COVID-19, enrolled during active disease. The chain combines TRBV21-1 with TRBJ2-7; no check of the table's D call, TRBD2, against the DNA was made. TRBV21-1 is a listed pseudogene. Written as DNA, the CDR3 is TGTGCCAGCAGCAATTCCGGGACTAGCGGAGTGGAGTCCTATGAGCAGTACTTC. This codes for CASSNSGTSGVESYEQYF.